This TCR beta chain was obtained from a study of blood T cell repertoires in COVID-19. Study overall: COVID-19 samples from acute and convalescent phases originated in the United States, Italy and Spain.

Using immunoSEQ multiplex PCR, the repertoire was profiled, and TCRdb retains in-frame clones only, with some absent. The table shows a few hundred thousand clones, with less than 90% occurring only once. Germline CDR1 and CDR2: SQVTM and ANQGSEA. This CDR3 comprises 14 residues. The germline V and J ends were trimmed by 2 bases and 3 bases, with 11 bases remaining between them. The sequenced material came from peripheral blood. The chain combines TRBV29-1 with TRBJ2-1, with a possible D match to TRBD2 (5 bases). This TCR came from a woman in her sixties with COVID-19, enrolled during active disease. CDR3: CSVEQVEGYNEQFF. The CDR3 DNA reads TGCAGCGTTGAACAGGTTGAGGGCTACAATGAGCAGTTCTTC.